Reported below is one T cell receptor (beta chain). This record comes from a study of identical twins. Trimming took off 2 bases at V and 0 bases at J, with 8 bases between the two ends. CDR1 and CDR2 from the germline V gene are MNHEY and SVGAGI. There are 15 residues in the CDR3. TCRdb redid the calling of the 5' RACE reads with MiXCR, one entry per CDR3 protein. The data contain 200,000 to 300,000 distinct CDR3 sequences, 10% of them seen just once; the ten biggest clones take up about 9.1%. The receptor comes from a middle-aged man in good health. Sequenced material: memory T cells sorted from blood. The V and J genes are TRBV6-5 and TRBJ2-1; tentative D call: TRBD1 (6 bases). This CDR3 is CASSYGGHSYNEQFF. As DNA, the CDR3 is TGTGCCAGCAGTTACGGGGGCCACTCCTACAATGAGCAGTTCTTC.